The next 22 T cell receptor beta chains were all read from a single sample in a study of spatial heterogeneity in lung cancer. As for time point: blood at routine non-recurrence follow-up after resection. Unsorted whole RNA of tumor, nontumor lung or frozen PBMC was sequenced. TCRdb analysed the 5' RACE reads with MiXCR anew, one entry per CDR3 protein. The sample yields around 47,000 distinct CDR3 sequences, 6% to 8.5% seen once. The specimen was PBMCs, collected at follow-up. The receptor source for this set is a female donor with early-stage non-small cell lung cancer.

This clonotype was observed many times. The chain combines TRBV10-3 with TRBJ2-5; 10 bases are shared with TRBD2. CDR1 and CDR2 from the germline V gene are ENHRY and SYGVKD. The J segment lost 4 bases and the V segment lost 2 bases, leaving 4 bases of the junction unmatched. The CDR3 spans 15 residues. The CDR3 DNA follows: TGTGCCATCAGTGAGGAGCGGGGGGGCCGAGAGACCCAGTACTTC. It yields the protein CAISEERGGRETQYF.

The chain carries TRBV20-1 and TRBJ1-2; D unresolved. Trimming pared 1 base from V and 0 bases from J, leaving 21 bases between. This CDR3 spans 18 amino acids. The germline gives CDR1 DFQATT, CDR2 SNEGSKA (reference sequence). The CDR3 here is CSARALLGEAQANYGYTF. The CDR3 DNA reads TGCAGTGCTAGAGCATTACTCGGGGAGGCCCAAGCTAACTATGGCTACACCTTC.

In its sample, this clonotype was seen a few times. This chain connects TRBV20-1 to TRBJ2-1; 9 bases are shared with TRBD1. Germline V gene data show CDR1 as DFQATT and CDR2 as SNEGSKA (reference sequence). The ends lost 5 bases at V and 3 bases at J; junction bases unmatched: 8. The CDR3 loop spans 15 amino acids. CDR3 region: CSASAGTGYYNEQFF. In DNA form, the CDR3 reads TGCAGTGCTTCTGCCGGGACAGGGTACTACAATGAGCAGTTCTTC.

This clonotype was seen many times. The chain combines TRBV6-2 or TRBV6-3 with TRBJ2-2, with TRBD2 identical over 7 bases. Per the germline V gene, CDR1 is MNHEY and CDR2 is SVGEGT. The trim removed 6 bases at V and 8 bases at J, leaving 3 bases unmatched. This CDR3 spans 12 amino acids. CDR3 coding DNA: TGTGCCAGCAGAGAGCGGGGAGGGGAGCTGTTTTTT. Residues: CASRERGGELFF.

This clonotype showed up many times. The rearrangement uses TRBV10-1 and TRBJ2-2; D ambiguous. The germline CDR1 and CDR2 sequences are WNHNN and SYGVQD (reference sequence). CDR3 length equals 12 residues. V was clipped by 0 bases and J by 5 bases, with 1 base between them. The CDR3 region has the DNA TGCGCCAGCAGTGAGTCGACCGGGGAGCTGTTTTTT. This codes for CASSESTGELFF.

The J gene is TRBJ2-1, the V gene TRBV5-1; 14 nucleotides align to TRBD2. The CDR3 has 16 amino acids. Germline V gene data show CDR1 as SGHRS and CDR2 as YFSETQ. V lost 4 bases and J lost 9; bases outside the gene matches: 9. The CDR3 spells CASSQGLAGAGTEQFF. Written as DNA, the CDR3 is TGCGCCAGCAGCCAGGGACTAGCGGGGGCTGGAACTGAGCAGTTCTTC.

This clonotype appeared many times. This chain uses TRBV5-1 with TRBJ1-1; D not resolved. The germline V and J ends were trimmed by 0 bases and 9 bases, with 9 bases remaining between them. This CDR3 is built from 12 residues. Germline lookup yields CDR1 SGHRS and CDR2 YFSETQ. CDR3 amino acids: CASSLVGVQAFF. The DNA of the CDR3 is TGCGCCAGCAGCTTGGTCGGCGTCCAAGCTTTCTTT.

The chain uses TRBV7-8 and TRBJ1-6; D may be TRBD1 (6 bases). V lost 0 bases, J lost 9 bases, and 15 bases lay in between. The CDR3 loop spans 16 amino acids. Germline CDR1 reads SGHVS; CDR2 reads FQNEAQ. The CDR3 DNA sequence: TGTGCCAGCAGCTTAGCGCCCGGGGGCGGGAGTTCACCCCTCCACTTT. The encoded protein is CASSLAPGGGSSPLHF.

The V and J genes are TRBV28 and TRBJ2-1; the match to TRBD2 covers 11 bases. Germline V gene sequence: CDR1 MDHEN, CDR2 SYDVKM. The CDR3 is 17 residues long. After removal of 4 bases from V and 4 bases from J, the junction contained 9 bases not matched to a gene. The CDR3 nucleotides read TGTGCCAGCAGTTCACAGGGGACTAGCGGACTTTACAATGAGCAGTTCTTC. Encoded protein: CASSSQGTSGLYNEQFF. The variable domain in full, completed from reference TRBV28 and TRBJ2-1, reads DVKVTQSSRYLVKRTGEKVFLECVQDMDHENMFWYRQDPGLGLRLIYFSYDVKMKEKGDIPEGYSVSREKKERFSLILESASTNQTSMYLCASSSQGTSGLYNEQFFGPGTRLTVL.

J is TRBJ2-7 and V is TRBV14; 8 bases are shared with TRBD2. The CDR3 extends over 15 amino acids. Germline V gene sequence: CDR1 SGHDN, CDR2 FVKESK. V gave up 1 base and J gave up 6 bases; unmatched junction bases: 8. The CDR3 spells CASSQGTSSHSEQYF. CDR3 sequence (DNA): TGTGCCAGCAGCCAAGGGACTAGCTCCCATTCCGAGCAGTACTTC.

This clonotype was observed a handful of times. The chain has TRBV2 and TRBJ2-5; D uncertain. Germline V gene data show CDR1 as SNHLY and CDR2 as FYNNEI. V was trimmed by 5 bases and J by 7 bases, leaving 17 bases between them. The CDR3 runs to 14 residues. The CDR3 DNA sequence: TGTGCCAGCAGTCCGCTAGGCGTGTTAGCGACCCAGTACTTC. Residues: CASSPLGVLATQYF. Combining the CDR3 with reference TRBV2 and TRBJ2-5 gives the whole variable domain EPEVTQTPSHQVTQMGQEVILRCVPISNHLYFYWYRQILGQKVEFLVSFYNNEISEKSEIFDDQFSVERPDGSNFTLKIRSTKLEDSAMYFCASSPLGVLATQYFGPGTRLLVL.

V and J are TRBV28 and TRBJ2-3; TRBD1 agrees at 9 bases. This CDR3 has 15 amino acids. J was trimmed by 4 bases and V by 5 bases; bases with no gene match: 7. Germline V gene lookup returns CDR1 MDHEN and CDR2 SYDVKM. The CDR3 spells CASSIRDRDADTQYF. As DNA, the CDR3 is TGTGCCAGCAGTATCCGGGACAGGGACGCAGATACGCAGTATTTT.

This clonotype was observed many times. V is TRBV5-5 and J is TRBJ2-1, with D tentatively TRBD1 (5 bases). Germline CDR1 reads SGHKS; CDR2 reads YYEKEE (reference sequence). This CDR3 contains 12 residues. The V end lost 3 bases, the J end lost 9 bases, and 10 bases lay between the germline ends. The CDR3 DNA is TGTGCCAGCAGCTCCAGGGTCGGTGAGCAGTTCTTC. It is translated as CASSSRVGEQFF.

This clonotype was seen at least ten times. The V call is TRBV29-1, the J call TRBJ2-3, with 11 bases identical to TRBD1. With 7 bases clipped from V and 0 bases from J, the junction kept 12 bases outside the gene matches. The CDR3 is 17 residues long. Germline V gene sequence: CDR1 SQVTM, CDR2 ANQGSEA. CDR3 bases: TGCAGCGCCAGGGGACAGGGGGGGAGTTCTAGCACAGATACGCAGTATTTT. It translates to CSARGQGGSSSTDTQYF.

On this clonotype itself: A much larger clone sits a single nucleotide away, making a read error possible. The V gene is TRBV2, the J gene TRBJ1-5; possibly TRBD1 for D (5 bases). Per germline, CDR1 SNHLY and CDR2 FYNNEI. V was shortened by 7 bases and J by 4 bases, with 14 bases between the two germline ends. This CDR3 spans 14 amino acids. In nucleotides, the CDR3 is TGTGCCAGCAAAATGTATGAGGGGAATCAGCCCCAGCATTTT. Residues: CASKMYEGNQPQHF.

This clonotype appeared many times. This chain connects TRBV7-2 to TRBJ1-2, with 7 bases fitting TRBD1. Looked up from germline, CDR1 is SGHTA and CDR2 is FQGNSA. This CDR3 spans 16 amino acids. The junction had 16 bases not matched to a gene; V was cut back by 4 bases and J by 8 bases. This chain's CDR3 is CASSSTPRRGGEGYTF. The CDR3, as DNA: TGTGCCAGCAGCTCTACCCCCCGACGAGGGGGCGAAGGCTACACCTTC. The entire variable domain, with the rest obtained from reference TRBV7-2 and TRBJ1-2, is as follows: GAGVSQSPSNKVTEKGKDVELRCDPISGHTALYWYRQSLGQGLEFLIYFQGNSAPDKSGLPSDRFSAERTGGSVSTLTIQRTQQEDSAVYLCASSSTPRRGGEGYTFGSGTRLTVV.

This clonotype has a count of ten or more. The CDR3 reads CSVRRDGANVLTF. The CDR3 DNA reads as TGCAGCGTTAGAAGGGATGGGGCCAACGTCCTGACTTTC. The chain has TRBV29-1 and TRBJ2-6; no firm D call. CDR3 length: 13 amino acids. In germline, CDR1 is SQVTM, CDR2 ANQGSEA. Trimming cost V 5 bases and J 3 bases, with 8 bases left between them.

The V and J genes are TRBV20-1 and TRBJ1-1; D ambiguous. This CDR3 is 14 amino acids long. The germline V gene has CDR1 DFQATT and CDR2 SNEGSKA (reference sequence). Trimming cost V 2 bases and J 5 bases, with 15 bases left between them. The CDR3 loop is CSARSQTWRTEAFF. The CDR3 nucleotides read TGCAGTGCTAGATCTCAGACTTGGCGGACTGAAGCTTTCTTT.

V gene TRBV5-1 combines with J gene TRBJ2-3; D is unclear. The V end was cut by 4 bases, the J end by 6 bases, with 15 bases between. Per germline, CDR1 SGHRS and CDR2 YFSETQ. This CDR3 has 14 residues. This CDR3 is CASSHFGPGDTQYF. The CDR3, as DNA: TGCGCCAGCAGCCACTTTGGGCCCGGGGATACGCAGTATTTT.

The rearrangement uses TRBV6-2 or TRBV6-3 and TRBJ1-5; no definite D call. V was cut by 2 bases and J by 3 bases, with 8 bases left in between. The CDR3 totals 14 residues. The germline V gene has CDR1 MNHEY and CDR2 SVGEGT. This chain's CDR3 is CASSYDHNNQPQHF. Here the CDR3 DNA reads TGTGCCAGCAGTTACGATCATAACAATCAGCCCCAGCATTTT.

This rearrangement joins TRBV9 to TRBJ2-5; the match to TRBD2 covers 9 bases. The CDR3 is 17 amino acids. The trim removed 0 bases at V and 5 bases at J, leaving 11 bases unmatched. Germline V CDR1 and CDR2: SGDLS, YYNGEE. The CDR3 bases are TGTGCCAGCAGCGTAGGAGGCCTAGCGGGGTCGATGGAGACCCAGTACTTC. It translates to CASSVGGLAGSMETQYF.

This clonotype was seen at least ten times. The gene calls are TRBV19 and TRBJ2-2; TRBD2 aligns across 9 bases. Germline V CDR1 and CDR2: LNHDA, SQIVND (reference sequence). The CDR3 is 20 amino acids. V shed 5 bases and J 4 bases; nucleotides not matched to a gene: 20. CDR3 nucleotide sequence: TGTGCCAGTAGTTCAGAGGTGGGACTAGCAAGGGGCATGAGCACCGGGGAGCTGTTTTTT. Protein product: CASSSEVGLARGMSTGELFF.